The entry below gives a single T cell receptor (beta chain) sequence along with its context. Its antigen is not yet known. It has no much larger one-base neighbor in the sample; base qualities were not kept. Genomic DNA was extracted with the Qiagen DNeasy kit from unsorted PBMCs and from negatively selected CD4+ and CD8+ fractions. TCR beta CDR3 regions were subjected to amplification by immunoSEQ multiplex PCR with primers that anneal to V and J segments. A synthetic immune receptor repertoire was used to minimize amplification bias, and any remaining bias was removed computationally after sequencing. As for the authors' bioinformatics: Custom Python scripts were used to quantify repertoire diversity as the Shannon entropy index. The unsorted, CD4+ and CD8+ repertoires were each analyzed separately, with the exception of combined analyses, where CD4+ and CD8+ sequences were merged in silico. A clone was considered expanded if an increase in frequency of at least 2-fold after treatment relative to C1D1 was found, and a pseudocount of 0.5 was applied to clones undetected at baseline. Clones with 0 or 1 copy at C1D1 were defined as singleton clones, while clones with 2 or more copies were defined as non-singleton clones. Clones expanded in unsorted samples were annotated as CD4+, CD8+ or unknown by matching protein sequences in sorted samples from the same patient. Wilcoxon tests on paired samples were used to test changes in diversity from C1D1 to C4D1. TCRdb holds this immuneACCESS table with in-frame rearrangements only. Some clones are missing; in checked studies, unresolved V genes explain under half, and the rest has no known cause. That table furnishes V, J and clone size, whereas the DNA furnished D and trimming. The sample records some 17,000 clones, around 75% of which are singletons. About 5% of the sample is in the top ten clones.

The label giving this sample's time point can be read as: cycle 1 day 1 (C1D1), immediately before nivolumab initiation. All trial patients had relapsed after autologous stem cell transplantation, with cohorts A, B and C differing in prior brentuximab vedotin exposure. The trial cohort comprised 56 patients with relapsed/refractory classical Hodgkin lymphoma whose best overall responses were complete response, partial response or progressive disease. In the multi-cohort phase II CheckMate 205 trial, trial patients received single-agent nivolumab. An independent review committee assessed best overall response using the 2007 International Working Group response criteria. Trial PBMCs were obtained immediately prior to nivolumab initiation (C1D1) and on therapy at cycle 2 day 1 and cycle 4 day 1. Peripheral blood was collected in 8 mL Vacutainer Cell Preparation Tubes, from which PBMCs were isolated by centrifugation and then cryopreserved.

Measured from the cysteine to the phenylalanine, the CDR3 is 15 residues long. This entry keeps only the CDR3 DNA: 45 bases, framed from base 1. For CDR1 and CDR2, the germline V gene lists MNHNS and SASEGT. Relative to germline, V is 0 bases shorter and J is 1 base shorter, with 9 bases between their ends. These data originate in a study of PD-1 blockade in classical Hodgkin lymphoma (dated by TCRdb to 2020 to 2021). Background on the whole study: Nivolumab dosing was 3 mg/kg intravenously every 2 weeks, continuing until either disease progression or unacceptable toxicity. To define a peripheral blood immune signature of response to PD-1 blockade in classical Hodgkin lymphoma, the study combined TCR beta sequencing with CyTOF. The study at large found these results: Among trial patients, those achieving complete response had baseline diversity similar to that of newly diagnosed patients, while diversity was significantly lower in partial responders and progressors. Baseline TCR diversity was reported as lower in newly diagnosed patients than in healthy donors, and lower still in relapsed/refractory patients. By C4D1, a significant rise was seen in CD4+ TCR diversity but not in CD8+ TCR diversity (p=0.0027 vs p=0.16), and the rise was most apparent among complete responders (p=0.02). Lower diversity was observed in patients in whom nivolumab was started less than 1 year after ASCT, and these patients were excluded from later analyses so that confounding by immune reconstitution would be avoided. The study was restricted to a single clinical trial cohort, and the causes of repertoire differences, possibly disease activity or prior therapy, were left undefined.

This TCR came from a human donor with classical Hodgkin lymphoma. The sample was peripheral blood mononuclear cells (PBMCs), taken at baseline. In this chain, TRBV6-1 is recombined with TRBJ1-1, with no reliable assignment of the D segment. The nucleotides read TGTGCCAGCAGTGAAGCGTGGGAGGGGAACACTGAAGCTTTCTTT. This sequence encodes CASSEAWEGNTEAFF.